One and the same sample provided the 15 T cell receptor beta chains below, sequenced in a study of shared clonotypes between healthy human individuals. Clones were read by immunoSEQ multiplex PCR, and TCRdb kept only the in-frame ones, dropping some. The sample includes roughly 680,000 clones, 72% of them seen just once. Input material: memory CD4+ T cells sorted from blood. The subset: CD45RA-negative fraction. These receptors all stem from a woman younger than 45 in good health.

The gene calls are TRBV6-5 and TRBJ2-7; TRBD2 aligns across 7 bases. Germline values: CDR1 MNHEY, CDR2 SVGAGI. With 4 bases clipped from V and 6 bases from J, the junction kept 9 bases outside the gene matches. This CDR3 has 14 amino acids. The CDR3, as DNA: TGTGCCAGCAGTTTTGGCGGGAGCGTAGCCGAGCAGTACTTC. This encodes CASSFGGSVAEQYF.

The sample holds many counts of this clone. The rearrangement links TRBV5-1 to TRBJ2-1; the match to TRBD1 covers 9 bases. Germline V lookup: CDR1 SGHRS, CDR2 YFSETQ. CDR3 size: 16 residues. J was trimmed by 0 bases and V by 0 bases; bases with no gene match: 1. The CDR3, as DNA: TGCGCCAGCAGCTTGGCGACAGGGGGCTCCTACAATGAGCAGTTCTTC. It encodes CASSLATGGSYNEQFF.

Of note for this clone: An end of the junction does not agree with germline; a read error may underlie this. This sequence joins TRBV27 and TRBJ2-1; no clear D gene. The V gene's germline CDR1 is MNHEY and CDR2 SMNVEV (reference sequence). The CDR3 extends over 15 amino acids. This chain's CDR3 is CAISPAIASYNEQFF. For the CDR3, the DNA is TGTGCCATCAGTCCAGCCATTGCCTCCTACAATGAGCAGTTCTTC.

This clone was counted a single time. A read error may be the cause here, since a much bigger clone is one base away. In the same sample, other DNA sequences code for this CDR3. The J gene is TRBJ2-1, the V gene TRBV28, with 11 bases identical to TRBD2. The germline V gene encodes CDR1 MDHEN and CDR2 SYDVKM. The CDR3 contains 15 residues. Germline trimming cut 4 bases from V and 4 bases from J; bases unmatched to any gene: 3. Here the CDR3 reads CASSSTSGSYNEQFF. The CDR3 DNA is TGTGCCAGCAGTTCCACTAGCGGGAGTTACAATGAGCAGTTCTTC.

The chain recombines TRBV7-9 with TRBJ2-7, with 7 bases identical to TRBD2. CDR1 and CDR2 (germline): SEHNR, FQNEAQ (reference sequence). The V segment lost 7 bases and the J segment 2 bases; nucleotides outside the gene matches: 23. This CDR3 is 19 amino acids long. The DNA of the CDR3 is TGTGCCAGCATCGTCCTGAGGGAGGGGATGTTCACGGGGACCTACGAGCAGTACTTC. Its protein product is CASIVLREGMFTGTYEQYF.

This chain connects TRBV7-9 to TRBJ2-1, with TRBD2 identical over 9 bases. This CDR3 has 15 amino acids. Germline CDR1 SEHNR, CDR2 FQNEAQ (reference sequence). Losses at the gene ends were 3 bases for V and 5 bases for J; bases not matched to a gene: 5. The CDR3 here is CASSFRLAENNEQFF. The CDR3 coding sequence is TGTGCCAGCAGCTTCAGACTAGCGGAAAACAATGAGCAGTTCTTC.

The chain combines TRBV28 with TRBJ1-2, with D unresolved. There are 12 residues in the CDR3. Trimming removed 1 base from V and 8 bases from J, with 8 bases in between. Germline lookup yields CDR1 MDHEN and CDR2 SYDVKM. CDR3 loop: CASSLSARGYTF. CDR3 nucleotide sequence: TGTGCCAGCAGTTTATCAGCGCGGGGCTACACCTTC.

The chain employs TRBV2 and TRBJ1-5, with D unclear. This CDR3 has 14 amino acids. The V end lost 5 bases, the J end lost 0 bases, and 8 bases lay between the germline ends. Germline loops: CDR1 SNHLY, CDR2 FYNNEI. The chain's CDR3 is CASSTSFSNQPQHF. DNA of the CDR3: TGTGCCAGCAGTACTTCTTTTAGCAATCAGCCCCAGCATTTT.

This clone has only a few counts. The chain carries TRBV5-4 and TRBJ2-5, with 7 bases matching TRBD1. The V gene end was trimmed by 4 bases and the J gene end by 4 bases; junction bases not matched to a gene: 10. This CDR3 contains 15 residues. Germline-derived CDR1 and CDR2 are SGHNT and YYREEE (reference sequence). In DNA, the CDR3 is TGTGCCAGCAGCGACGCGGCCGGGACAGCAGAGACCCAGTACTTC. Amino acids: CASSDAAGTAETQYF.

The CDR3, as DNA: TGTGCCAGCAGCTTAGCTAGCGGGAGTGGGGAGCAGTTCTTC. Amino acids: CASSLASGSGEQFF. The chain couples TRBV7-8 to TRBJ2-1; 9 bases are shared with TRBD2. The CDR3 runs to 14 residues. CDR1 is SGHVS and CDR2 is FQNEAQ in the germline V gene. Trimming cost V 0 bases and J 10 bases; bases outside gene matches: 4.

The V gene is TRBV10-3, the J gene TRBJ1-1, with D uncertain. This CDR3 region has 14 residues. With 0 bases removed from V and 1 base from J, the gap between germline ends came to 6 bases. From germline, CDR1 is ENHRY and CDR2 SYGVKD. The CDR3 region is CAISESRENTEAFF. In DNA form, the CDR3 reads TGTGCCATCAGTGAGTCGAGGGAGAACACTGAAGCTTTCTTT.

This clone has more than one count but fewer than ten. The CDR3 loop reads CSVGGLAGGTDTQYF. CDR3 in DNA: TGCAGCGTTGGTGGACTAGCGGGAGGAACAGATACGCAGTATTTT. The chain employs TRBV29-1 and TRBJ2-3; TRBD2 agrees at 14 bases. Germline loops: CDR1 SQVTM, CDR2 ANQGSEA. CDR3 length: 15 residues. J was trimmed by 3 bases and V by 4 bases; bases with no gene match: 3.

J is TRBJ2-2 and V is TRBV13; no firm D call. The V gene lost 2 bases and the J gene lost 1 base, with 5 bases spanning the gap. The CDR3 covers 14 residues. Germline loops: CDR1 PRHDT, CDR2 FYEKMQ (reference sequence). CDR3 residues: CASSLLRNTGELFF. The CDR3 nucleotides read TGTGCCAGCAGCTTACTTAGGAACACCGGGGAGCTGTTTTTT.

The V call is TRBV6-6, the J call TRBJ1-3; a possible D gene is TRBD1 (5 bases). Trimming removed 8 bases from V and 8 bases from J, with 16 bases in between. Germline-derived CDR1 and CDR2 are MNHNY and SVGAGI (reference sequence). The CDR3 covers 13 residues. DNA of the CDR3: TGTGCCAGCTCCCGCCCGCCGGGGGACACCATATATTTT. Its translation is CASSRPPGDTIYF.

This clone was observed a handful of times. V and J are TRBV5-4 and TRBJ2-2; unclear D gene. Germline CDR1 reads SGHNT; CDR2 reads YYREEE (reference sequence). The CDR3 spans 13 residues. The V gene lost 7 bases and the J gene lost 0 bases, with 7 bases spanning the gap. Here the CDR3 reads CASRRTNTGELFF. CDR3 coding DNA: TGTGCCAGCCGGCGGACGAACACCGGGGAGCTGTTTTTT.